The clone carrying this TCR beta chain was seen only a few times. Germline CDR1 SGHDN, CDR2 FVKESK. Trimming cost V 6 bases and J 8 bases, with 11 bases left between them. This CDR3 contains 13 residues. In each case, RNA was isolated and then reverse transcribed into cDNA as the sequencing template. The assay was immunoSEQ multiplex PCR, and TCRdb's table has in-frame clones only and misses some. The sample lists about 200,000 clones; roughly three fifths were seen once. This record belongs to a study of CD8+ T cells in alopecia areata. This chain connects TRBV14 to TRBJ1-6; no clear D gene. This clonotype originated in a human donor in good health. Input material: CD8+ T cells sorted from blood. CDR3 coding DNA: TGTGCCAGCAGGGGTCTTGTCGATTCACCCCTCCACTTT. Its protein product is CASRGLVDSPLHF. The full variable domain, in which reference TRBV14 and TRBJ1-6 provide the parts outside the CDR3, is EAGVTQFPSHSVIEKGQTVTLRCDPISGHDNLYWYRRVMGKEIKFLLHFVKESKQDESGMPNNRFLAERTGGTYSTLKVQPAELEDSGVYFCASRGLVDSPLHFGNGTRLTVT.